This T cell receptor beta chain comes out of a study of shared clonotypes between healthy human individuals. The overall study: Researchers assigned three CD4 naive, three CD4 memory, two CD8 naive and one CD8 memory plate to each donor.

A single count supports this clone. Recent acute infections and vaccinations were absent in the healthy HIV-negative adult donors. CD4+ cell separation produced CD45RA+ naive and CD45RA-negative memory subsets. The authors' processing: For the immunoSEQ data, sequences were junction-only without quality scores, so filtering differed. Data came from immunoSEQ multiplex PCR; TCRdb stores just in-frame clones and leaves some out. V and J calls and clone size follow that table, whereas D and trimming were derived from the DNA. The data hold over 2 million clones, with 95% observed a single time. The clonotype originates from a man aged 18 to 29 in good health. Sequencing input: naive CD4+ T cells sorted from blood. Noted subset: CD45RA+ positively selected.

CDR3 sequence (DNA): TGTGCCAGCAGTAATAATAACTATGGCTACACCTTC. Translation: CASSNNNYGYTF. J is TRBJ1-2 and V is TRBV27; D remains ambiguous. V was cut by 5 bases and J by 1 base, with 5 bases left in between. Germline V gene sequence: CDR1 MNHEY, CDR2 SMNVEV (reference sequence). This CDR3 region has 12 residues.